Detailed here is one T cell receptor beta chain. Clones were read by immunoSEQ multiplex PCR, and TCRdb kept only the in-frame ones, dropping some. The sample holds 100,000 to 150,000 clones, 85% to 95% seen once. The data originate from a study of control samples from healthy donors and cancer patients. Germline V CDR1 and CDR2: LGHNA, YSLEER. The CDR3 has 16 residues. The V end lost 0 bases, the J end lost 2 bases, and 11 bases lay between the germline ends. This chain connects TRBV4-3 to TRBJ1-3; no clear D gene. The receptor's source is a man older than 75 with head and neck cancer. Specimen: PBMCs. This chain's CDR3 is CASSQDIPGTGNTIYF. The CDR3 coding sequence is TGCGCCAGCAGCCAAGATATCCCGGGGACTGGAAACACCATATATTTT.